The present T cell receptor (beta chain) was sequenced within a study of regulatory T cells in long-lasting Graves disease. CDR3 regions were amplified by Arm-PCR using iRepertoire HTBI primers to build TCR beta libraries. One entry per CDR3 protein, called by TCRdb with MiXCR from the multiplex PCR reads. This sample has 400,000 to 500,000 distinct CDR3 sequences, with roughly 22% found just once. Time point noted: persistent/refractory GD, antithyroid drugs over 5 years with positive TRAb. The TCR library was made from RNA extracted from PBMCs. The sample holds a few counts of this clonotype. This clonotype originated in a female donor with Graves disease. The sequencing used peripheral blood mononuclear cells (PBMCs), collected when the disease was refractory, from a patient treated with antithyroid drugs.

For the CDR3, the DNA is TGCAGTGCTCGCCAGGGACTAGCCTACGAGCAGTACTTC. Amino acid sequence: CSARQGLAYEQYF. This chain connects TRBV20-1 to TRBJ2-7; 8 bases are shared with TRBD2. Germline CDR1 and CDR2: DFQATT and SNEGSKA (reference sequence). The CDR3 extends over 13 amino acids. The ends lost 5 bases at V and 2 bases at J; junction bases unmatched: 5.